This TCR beta chain came from a study of memory CD4+ T cells and cytomegalovirus serostatus. In the study overall: Of the healthy Belgian adults, several were CMV seropositive and about two dozen seronegative.

Single viable CD3+CD4+CD8-CD45RO+ cells were sorted as the memory CD4+ T cells. Donors' CMV status reflects serum IgG against pp150, pp28, p38, p52. The assay was immunoSEQ multiplex PCR, and TCRdb's table has in-frame clones only and misses some. This table has some 64,000 clones, roughly 80% appearing once. Broader study findings: Suggested: most of the CMV-linked TCR signature lies in CD4+ memory cells. A US-trained random forest predicted CMV serostatus with median AUC roughly 0.9.

The V gene end was trimmed by 4 bases and the J gene end by 4 bases; junction bases not matched to a gene: 6. Germline V CDR1 and CDR2: SGHRS, YFSETQ. The CDR3 extends over 15 amino acids. On this clone itself: As yet, its antigen is unknown.

This sequence joins TRBV5-1 and TRBJ2-7; 12 positions agree with TRBD2. This TCR derives from an adult in good health and CMV-seronegative. Sequencing was carried out using memory CD4+ T cells from blood. The DNA of the CDR3 is TGCGCCAGCAGCGAAGGACTAGCGGGATCTTACGAGCAGTACTTC. This gives the protein CASSEGLAGSYEQYF.